The 2 T cell receptor beta chains in this list originate from one sample, sequenced in a study of cytomegalovirus exposure and HLA in healthy donors. Vbeta (60) and Jbeta (13) primers were used in the PCR. Sequencing was performed with immunoSEQ multiplex PCR; in TCRdb, only in-frame clones are kept and a portion is missing. The sample lists 100,000 to 150,000 clones; around 74% were seen once. The specimen sequenced was PBMCs. These receptors all stem from a man in his 60s in good health and CMV-seropositive.

V and J are TRBV19 and TRBJ1-2, with 9 bases lining up with TRBD1. J gave up 9 bases and V 1 base, and 12 bases lay outside the gene matches. There are 16 residues in the CDR3. Germline V lookup: CDR1 LNHDA, CDR2 SQIVND (reference sequence). CDR3 amino acids: CASSIVHSTGGGSYTF. The CDR3 region has the DNA TGTGCCAGTAGTATAGTCCACTCGACAGGGGGGGGAAGCTACACCTTC.

This clone was observed a handful of times. V usage is TRBV5-1 and J usage is TRBJ2-7, with 10 positions matching TRBD1. The junction had 9 bases not matched to a gene; V was cut back by 4 bases and J by 5 bases. The length of the CDR3 is 15 residues. The V gene's germline CDR1 is SGHRS and CDR2 YFSETQ. CDR3 sequence: CASSRYGTGVNEQYF. The CDR3 DNA sequence: TGCGCCAGCAGCCGATATGGGACAGGGGTTAACGAGCAGTACTTC.